Below are 25 T cell receptor beta chains sequenced from a single sample in a study of cytomegalovirus exposure and HLA in healthy donors. PCR involved 60 Vbeta and 13 Jbeta primers. Assay used: immunoSEQ multiplex PCR; TCRdb lists only in-frame clones, some missing. The repertoire holds around 100,000 clones, with approximately 88% as singletons. Source material: PBMCs. These receptors all come from a young man in good health and CMV-seronegative.

The V and J genes are TRBV9 and TRBJ1-3; tentative D call: TRBD1 (6 bases). Trimming cost V 4 bases and J 4 bases, with 9 bases left between them. Germline V gene sequence: CDR1 SGDLS, CDR2 YYNGEE. The CDR3 is 13 amino acids. CDR3 region: CASSLDRGNTIYF. In DNA, the CDR3 is TGTGCCAGCAGCCTCGACAGGGGAAACACCATATATTTT.

Comment on this clone: This sample also contains other DNA sequences that code for the same CDR3. The gene calls are TRBV29-1 and TRBJ1-1, with a possible D match to TRBD1 (6 bases). Germline V gene lookup returns CDR1 SQVTM and CDR2 ANQGSEA. This CDR3 has 11 amino acids. Deletions cut 6 bases from V and 8 bases from J, with 13 bases between. This chain's CDR3 is CSVDPGTEAFF. The CDR3 region has the DNA TGCAGCGTGGACCCCGGGACAGAAGCTTTCTTT.

The CDR3 here is CSVARLRPQGDTEAFF. CDR3 nucleotide sequence: TGCAGCGTTGCCCGTCTAAGGCCGCAGGGGGACACTGAAGCTTTCTTT. The gene calls are TRBV29-1 and TRBJ1-1; 7 nucleotides match TRBD1. This CDR3 contains 16 residues. Germline CDR1 is SQVTM and CDR2 is ANQGSEA. After removal of 4 bases from V and 3 bases from J, the junction contained 14 bases not matched to a gene.

The chain employs TRBV2 and TRBJ2-4, with D unclear. The V gene's germline CDR1 is SNHLY and CDR2 FYNNEI. CDR3 length equals 16 residues. Between the trimmed V and J ends, which lost 1 base and 0 bases, there was a span of 10 bases. DNA of the CDR3: TGTGCCAGCAGTGAAGACAGCATGATAGCCAAAAACATTCAGTACTTC. This codes for CASSEDSMIAKNIQYF.

The chain uses TRBV18 and TRBJ1-2; D possibly corresponds to TRBD1 (6 bases). Germline CDR1 is KGHSH and CDR2 is LQKENI. This CDR3 has 17 amino acids. Trimming left V 4 bases short and J 2 bases short, with 20 bases between. In nucleotides, the CDR3 is TGTGCCAGCTCACTCACAGGGTCCGCCGGTCGGAACTATGGCTACACCTTC. The encoded protein is CASSLTGSAGRNYGYTF. Supplemented by reference TRBV18 and TRBJ1-2, the full variable domain reads NAGVMQNPRHLVRRRGQEARLRCSPMKGHSHVYWYRQLPEEGLKFMVYLQKENIIDESGMPKERFSAEFPKEGPSILRIQQVVRGDSAAYFCASSLTGSAGRNYGYTFGSGTRLTVV.

This clone appeared once. The rearrangement uses TRBV6-5 and TRBJ1-5; 8 bases are a match to TRBD1. V lost 6 bases and J lost 5; bases outside the gene matches: 9. The CDR3 has 15 residues. The germline V gene has CDR1 MNHEY and CDR2 SVGAGI. The CDR3 nucleotides read TGTGCCAGCAGATCCCGGACAGGGCAGCATCAGCCCCAGCATTTT. This sequence encodes CASRSRTGQHQPQHF.

In DNA, the CDR3 is TGTGCCAGCAGCTTATCGAGGAATCAAGATACGCAGTATTTT. Translated: CASSLSRNQDTQYF. The gene calls are TRBV7-9 and TRBJ2-3; D is undetermined. Trimming removed 2 bases at V and 5 bases at J, with 11 bases between. CDR1 and CDR2 (germline): SEHNR, FQNEAQ (reference sequence). The CDR3 length is 14 residues. Using reference TRBV7-9 and TRBJ2-3 for the parts outside the CDR3, the full variable domain is DTGVSQNPRHKITKRGQNVTFRCDPISEHNRLYWYRQTLGQGPEFLTYFQNEAQLEKSRLLSDRFSAERPKGSFSTLEIQRTEQGDSAMYLCASSLSRNQDTQYFGPGTRLTVL.

V and J are TRBV27 and TRBJ2-7, with D maybe TRBD2 (5 bases). CDR1 and CDR2 from the germline V gene are MNHEY and SMNVEV (reference sequence). This CDR3 is built from 15 residues. V shed 4 bases and J shed 3 bases, with 16 bases lying between them. The CDR3 loop is CASSSPGLGHYEQYF. DNA of the CDR3: TGTGCCAGCAGTTCCCCTGGACTGGGCCACTACGAGCAGTACTTC.

The V gene is TRBV30, the J gene TRBJ1-6; TRBD1 agrees at 7 bases. The CDR3 length is 12 residues. V lost 3 bases, J lost 8 bases, and 1 base stayed unmatched. Looked up from germline, CDR1 is GTSNPN and CDR2 is SVGIG (reference sequence). The CDR3: CAWSDRDSPLHF. CDR3 nucleotide sequence: TGTGCCTGGAGCGACAGGGATTCACCCCTCCACTTT.

This chain links TRBV6-1 with TRBJ1-5; TRBD1 agrees at 10 bases. The V and J ends lost 4 bases and 6 bases, in that order; junction bases with no gene match: 6. CDR3 length equals 15 residues. Germline V gene data show CDR1 as MNHNS and CDR2 as SASEGT. The CDR3 sequence is CASSADRGLGQPQHF. In DNA form, the CDR3 reads TGTGCCAGCAGTGCTGACAGGGGGCTCGGTCAGCCCCAGCATTTT.

The rearrangement joins TRBV6-1 to TRBJ1-6; 9 positions agree with TRBD1. CDR3 size: 15 residues. Trimming cost V 7 bases and J 7 bases; bases outside gene matches: 8. The germline CDR1 and CDR2 sequences are MNHNS and SASEGT. Written as DNA, the CDR3 is TGTGCCAGCATCCTAGGACAGGGGCGGAATTCACCCCTCCACTTT. It encodes CASILGQGRNSPLHF.

V usage is TRBV29-1 and J usage is TRBJ1-2; D call uncertain. Trimming pared 4 bases from V and 2 bases from J, leaving 8 bases between. The CDR3 extends over 12 amino acids. Per germline, CDR1 SQVTM and CDR2 ANQGSEA. The CDR3 loop reads CSVAGGNYGYTF. CDR3 in DNA: TGCAGCGTTGCAGGAGGGAACTATGGCTACACCTTC.

This clone was counted once. The V gene is TRBV5-4, the J gene TRBJ1-5, with D possibly TRBD1 on 5 matching bases. The germline V and J ends were trimmed by 0 bases and 4 bases, with 14 bases remaining between them. This CDR3 region has 16 residues. Germline lookup yields CDR1 SGHNT and CDR2 YYREEE (reference sequence). The CDR3 sequence is CASSLGGSVGNQPQHF. The CDR3 nucleotides read TGTGCCAGCAGCTTGGGGGGCTCGGTGGGTAATCAGCCCCAGCATTTT.

In this sample, this clone turned up once. This chain uses TRBV19 with TRBJ1-5, with D uncertain. This CDR3 spans 13 amino acids. The germline V gene encodes CDR1 LNHDA and CDR2 SQIVND (reference sequence). Trimming removed 5 bases at V and 5 bases at J, with 10 bases between. The CDR3 loop is CASSVAFYQPQHF. For the CDR3, the DNA is TGTGCCAGTAGTGTAGCCTTCTATCAGCCCCAGCATTTT. The variable domain in full, completed from reference TRBV19 and TRBJ1-5, reads DGGITQSPKYLFRKEGQNVTLSCEQNLNHDAMYWYRQDPGQGLRLIYYSQIVNDFQKGDIAEGYSVSREKKESFPLTVTSAQKNPTAFYLCASSVAFYQPQHFGDGTRLSIL.

A single count supports this clone. The chain uses TRBV7-9 and TRBJ1-1, with D tentatively TRBD1 (6 bases). Germline-derived CDR1 and CDR2 are SEHNR and FQNEAQ (reference sequence). Trimming shortened V by 2 bases and J by 1 base, and 8 bases separated the two germline ends. The CDR3 contains 14 residues. In DNA form, the CDR3 reads TGTGCCAGCAGCTTACAGGGGCCGAACACTGAAGCTTTCTTT. Its protein product is CASSLQGPNTEAFF.

This clone was counted a few times. The chain employs TRBV6-5 and TRBJ2-7; 7 positions agree with TRBD1. This CDR3 has 13 residues. V trimming: 6 bases; J trimming: 1 base; junction bases outside the gene matches: 3. CDR1 is MNHEY and CDR2 is SVGAGI in the germline V gene. The CDR3 DNA sequence: TGTGCCAGCAGAGACAGGGCGTCCTACGAGCAGTACTTC. As protein: CASRDRASYEQYF.

The rearrangement uses TRBV11-3 and TRBJ2-7; TRBD2 might be the D (5 bases). Between the trimmed V and J ends, which lost 5 bases and 6 bases, there was a span of 20 bases. Germline CDR1 and CDR2: SGHNT and YENEEA. The CDR3 has 15 amino acids. CDR3 sequence: CASSLSTGIPSEQYF. CDR3 nucleotide sequence: TGTGCCAGCAGCCTGAGTACCGGGATCCCAAGCGAGCAGTACTTC.

In this sample, this clone turned up once. This chain links TRBV29-1 with TRBJ2-7; 7 nucleotides match TRBD1. Trimming removed 6 bases from V and 2 bases from J; junction bases left unmatched: 4. This CDR3 has 12 residues. Germline CDR1 is SQVTM and CDR2 is ANQGSEA. CDR3 nucleotides: TGCAGCGTCCCTAGGGGGCCCTACGAGCAGTACTTC. Translating it yields CSVPRGPYEQYF.

The chain recombines TRBV2 with TRBJ2-7; D gene ambiguous. Trimming took off 8 bases at V and 3 bases at J, with 14 bases between the two ends. Germline CDR1 is SNHLY and CDR2 is FYNNEI. The CDR3 consists of 13 residues. CDR3 in DNA: TGTGCCAGCGGAATGACCAACAGCTACGAGCAGTACTTC. The encoded protein is CASGMTNSYEQYF.

This clone was seen more than once but under ten times. The V and J genes are TRBV2 and TRBJ1-1, with a tentative D call TRBD1 (5 bases). Looked up from germline, CDR1 is SNHLY and CDR2 is FYNNEI. The CDR3 has 14 amino acids. Trimming pared 3 bases from V and 5 bases from J, leaving 13 bases between. CDR3 DNA: TGTGCCAGCAGTGAGCTGGACACGAGAACTGAAGCTTTCTTT. Protein product: CASSELDTRTEAFF.

The chain is built from TRBV4-2 and TRBJ1-2; 7 nucleotides line up with TRBD1. The CDR3 has 14 residues. Per the germline V gene, CDR1 is LGHNA and CDR2 is YNFKEQ. Trimming cost V 0 bases and J 8 bases; bases outside gene matches: 6. CDR3 in DNA: TGTGCCAGCAGCCAAGAAATACAGGGGATCGGCTACACCTTC. Translation gives CASSQEIQGIGYTF.

The chain recombines TRBV29-1 with TRBJ2-1; 12 nucleotides match TRBD2. This CDR3 is 16 amino acids long. V lost 5 bases and J lost 9; bases outside the gene matches: 14. CDR1 is SQVTM and CDR2 is ANQGSEA in the germline V gene. The CDR3 bases are TGCAGCGTTCACCTGCTGACTAGCGGGAGAGGACTTGAGCAGTTCTTC. This sequence encodes CSVHLLTSGRGLEQFF.

The J gene is TRBJ1-2, the V gene TRBV28; TRBD1 matches at 8 bases. The germline gives CDR1 MDHEN, CDR2 SYDVKM. The CDR3 length is 15 residues. V dropped 6 bases and J dropped 8; count of bases not matched to a gene: 14. The CDR3 protein is CASRSQGARARGYTF. In DNA, the CDR3 is TGTGCCAGCAGAAGTCAGGGGGCGAGGGCCAGGGGCTACACCTTC.

The rearrangement joins TRBV5-4 to TRBJ2-2; tentatively, D is TRBD2 (5 bases). From germline, CDR1 is SGHNT and CDR2 YYREEE (reference sequence). The CDR3 is 15 amino acids. Trimming stripped 6 bases from V and 2 bases from J, with 14 bases between. The CDR3: CASNPRGENTGELFF. The CDR3 nucleotides are TGTGCCAGCAACCCCCGGGGAGAAAACACCGGGGAGCTGTTTTTT.

This clone occurred once. This chain joins TRBV18 and TRBJ1-3; D unclear. Between the trimmed V and J ends, which lost 3 bases and 0 bases, there was a span of 6 bases. The CDR3 extends over 14 amino acids. Germline assignment: CDR1 KGHSH and CDR2 LQKENI. CDR3 nucleotide sequence: TGTGCCAGCTCACCCACGAGCTCTGGAAACACCATATATTTT. Its translation: CASSPTSSGNTIYF.